This T cell receptor beta chain was observed in a study of shared clonotypes between healthy human individuals. Study-wide results and limits: Generally, naive subsets came out with larger estimated richness than memory subsets. Apart from blood, nothing was sampled; tissue repertoires likely differ.

A word on this clone: Its antigen is unknown.

CDR1 is SGHNT and CDR2 is YENEEA in the germline V gene. The CDR3 runs to 16 residues. After removal of 1 base from V and 6 bases from J, the junction contained 11 bases not matched to a gene. TCRdb's table, derived via immunoSEQ multiplex PCR, lists solely in-frame clones and lacks some. Among around 2,000,000 clones listed, 95% were seen once. The chain combines TRBV11-3 with TRBJ2-7; TRBD1 matches 8 bases. The sample was naive CD4+ T cells sorted from blood. This sample's subset: CD45RA+ positively selected. The receptor was isolated from a man between 18 and 35 years old in good health. The CDR3: CASSLGFGDRGREQYF. DNA of the CDR3: TGTGCCAGCAGCTTAGGATTCGGTGACAGGGGCCGCGAGCAGTACTTC. Complete variable domain (other parts from reference TRBV11-3 and TRBJ2-7): EAGVVQSPRYKIIEKKQPVAFWCNPISGHNTLYWYLQNLGQGPELLIRYENEEAVDDSQLPKDRFSAERLKGVDSTLKIQPAELGDSAVYLCASSLGFGDRGREQYFGPGTRLTVT.